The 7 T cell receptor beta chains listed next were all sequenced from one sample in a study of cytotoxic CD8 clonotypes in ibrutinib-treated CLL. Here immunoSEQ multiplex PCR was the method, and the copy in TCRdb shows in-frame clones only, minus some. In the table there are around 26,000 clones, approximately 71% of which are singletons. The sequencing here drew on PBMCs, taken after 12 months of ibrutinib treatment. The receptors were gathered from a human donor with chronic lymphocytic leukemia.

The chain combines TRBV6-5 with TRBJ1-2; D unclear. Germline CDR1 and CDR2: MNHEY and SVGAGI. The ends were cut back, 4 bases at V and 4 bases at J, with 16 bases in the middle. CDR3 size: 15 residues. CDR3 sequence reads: CASSSLNRFTYGYTF. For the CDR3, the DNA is TGTGCCAGCAGTTCGTTAAATAGATTCACCTATGGCTACACCTTC.

CDR3 in DNA: TGTGCCAGCAGCTTCATCGGGACCCCTCTTGGAGCTTTCTTT. Translated, it gives CASSFIGTPLGAFF. The rearrangement links TRBV7-9 to TRBJ1-1; D is possibly TRBD1 (5 bases). This CDR3 is 14 amino acids long. CDR1 is SEHNR, CDR2 FQNEAQ, per germline (reference sequence). Trimming left V 3 bases short and J 10 bases short, with 18 bases between.

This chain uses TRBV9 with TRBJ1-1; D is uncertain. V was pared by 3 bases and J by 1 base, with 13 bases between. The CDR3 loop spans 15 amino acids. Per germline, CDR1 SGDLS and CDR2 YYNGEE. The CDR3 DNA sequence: TGTGCCAGCAGCGCCGCTGGACGGACGAACACTGAAGCTTTCTTT. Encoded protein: CASSAAGRTNTEAFF. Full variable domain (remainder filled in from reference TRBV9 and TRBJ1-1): DSGVTQTPKHLITATGQRVTLRCSPRSGDLSVYWYQQSLDQGLQFLIQYYNGEERAKGNILERFSAQQFPDLHSELNLSSLELGDSALYFCASSAAGRTNTEAFFGQGTRLTVV.

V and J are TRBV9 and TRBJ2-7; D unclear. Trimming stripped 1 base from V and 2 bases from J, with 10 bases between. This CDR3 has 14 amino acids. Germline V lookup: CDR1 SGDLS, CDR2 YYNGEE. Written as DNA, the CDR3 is TGTGCCAGCAGCGTACGGGCCCTAACCTACGAGCAGTACTTC. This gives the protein CASSVRALTYEQYF.

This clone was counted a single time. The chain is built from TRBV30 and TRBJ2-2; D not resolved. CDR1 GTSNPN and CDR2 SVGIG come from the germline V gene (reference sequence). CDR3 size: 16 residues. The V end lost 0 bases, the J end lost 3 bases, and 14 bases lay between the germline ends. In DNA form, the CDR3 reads TGTGCCTGGAGTGTACGGGTGGGAACCTACACCGGGGAGCTGTTTTTT. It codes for CAWSVRVGTYTGELFF.

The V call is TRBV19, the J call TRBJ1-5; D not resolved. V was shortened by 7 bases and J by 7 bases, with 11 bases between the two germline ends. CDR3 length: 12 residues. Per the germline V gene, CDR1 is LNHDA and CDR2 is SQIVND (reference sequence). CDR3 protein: CASTSLGQPQHF. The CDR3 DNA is TGTGCCAGTACGTCTCTCGGACAGCCCCAGCATTTT. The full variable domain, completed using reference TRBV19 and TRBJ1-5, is DGGITQSPKYLFRKEGQNVTLSCEQNLNHDAMYWYRQDPGQGLRLIYYSQIVNDFQKGDIAEGYSVSREKKESFPLTVTSAQKNPTAFYLCASTSLGQPQHFGDGTRLSIL.

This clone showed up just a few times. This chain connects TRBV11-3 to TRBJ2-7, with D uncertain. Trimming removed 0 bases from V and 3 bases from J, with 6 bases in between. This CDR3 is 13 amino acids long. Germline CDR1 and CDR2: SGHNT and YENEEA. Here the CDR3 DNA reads TGTGCCAGCAGCTTAGATCCCGGCTACGAGCAGTACTTC. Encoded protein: CASSLDPGYEQYF.